The 5 T cell receptor beta chains in this list originate from one sample, sequenced in a study of CD8 T cells in ankylosing spondylitis (dated by TCRdb to 2015 to 2018). Libraries were made using 5' RACE. These reads were obtained on an Illumina HiSeq 2500. The public reads were reprocessed in TCRdb via fastp at Q25 and MiXCR, keeping in-frame beta chains. Each CDR3 protein appears once, grouped with its most common genes and DNA. The sample table holds 100,000 to 150,000 distinct CDR3 sequences, of which roughly 8.8% were seen once. The leading ten clones occupy roughly 3.4% of the sample. Sequencing was performed on blood, either unsorted or a sorted T cell fraction (not recorded which). These receptors were collected from a male donor with ankylosing spondylitis or in good health (not recorded which).

There are many counts of this clonotype. The chain has TRBV7-6 and TRBJ2-3; D tentatively fits TRBD1 or TRBD2 (5 bases each). Germline V gene data show CDR1 as SGHVS and CDR2 as FNYEAQ. The CDR3 has 14 residues. Trimming pared 5 bases from V and 2 bases from J, leaving 11 bases between. The CDR3 nucleotides read TGTGCCAGCAGCCCGGGACGTTCCACAGATACGCAGTATTTT. This sequence encodes CASSPGRSTDTQYF.

The chain combines TRBV6-2 or TRBV6-3 with TRBJ2-4; 7 bases map to TRBD1. J was trimmed by 2 bases and V by 2 bases; bases with no gene match: 6. The CDR3 has 16 amino acids. Germline CDR1 is MNHEY and CDR2 is SVGEGT. The CDR3 bases are TGTGCCAGCAGTTACCGACAGGGCGGAACCAAAAACATTCAGTACTTC. Its protein is CASSYRQGGTKNIQYF.

This clonotype was seen only a few times. The J gene is TRBJ1-5, the V gene TRBV5-5, with 7 bases identical to TRBD1. The CDR3 extends over 16 amino acids. Germline CDR1 and CDR2: SGHKS and YYEKEE (reference sequence). V lost 4 bases, J lost 7 bases, and 14 bases stayed unmatched. For the CDR3, the DNA is TGTGCCAGCAGCATCGGGACAGCAATCTCCGGGCAGCCCCAGCATTTT. Translated: CASSIGTAISGQPQHF.

This clonotype has just a few counts. The chain combines TRBV4-2 with TRBJ2-3; no reliable D call. V was pared by 4 bases and J by 4 bases, with 9 bases between. Germline loops: CDR1 LGHNA, CDR2 YNFKEQ. The CDR3 sequence is 13 residues long. This CDR3 reads CASSLSRADTQYF. CDR3 nucleotides: TGTGCCAGCAGCCTATCTAGAGCAGATACGCAGTATTTT.

This clonotype was observed many times. V usage is TRBV20-1 and J usage is TRBJ2-7, with D unclear. The CDR3 is made up of 12 amino acids. The V end lost 4 bases, the J end lost 6 bases, and 13 bases lay between the germline ends. Germline V lookup: CDR1 DFQATT, CDR2 SNEGSKA (reference sequence). The CDR3 region is CSATRVRSEQYF. Here the CDR3 DNA reads TGCAGTGCTACTAGGGTACGCTCCGAGCAGTACTTC.